This T cell receptor (beta chain) was found in a study of blood T cells in healthy people across ages. The V segment lost 0 bases and the J segment 7 bases; nucleotides outside the gene matches: 8. The germline CDR1 and CDR2 sequences are LGHNA and YNFKEQ. This CDR3 has 16 amino acids. Primers used in a second PCR of roughly 7 to 11 cycles were a sample-barcoded 5' primer and a J-beta primer mix. Each single sample gave us at least 2.5 million CDR3-containing paired-end reads. TCRdb re-called the 5' RACE reads with MiXCR, one entry per CDR3 protein. The table records 800,000 to 900,000 distinct CDR3 sequences, approximately 67% of them present only once. Study results and caveats: The study regarded diversity estimates from one million T cells as underestimates. Expanded clonotype changes were possibly confounded by unknown donor CMV status. Long-lived and aged donors differed, with more naive CD4+ cells and higher diversity in the long-lived.

Points on this clonotype: Its antigen is not known.

The receptor was derived from a man aged 25 to 45 in good health. The chain joins TRBV4-2 to TRBJ2-4, with 8 nucleotides matching TRBD1. Sequences were obtained from blood. The CDR3 DNA reads as TGTGCCAGCAGCCAAGATCTAGGGACAGGTCATAACATTCAGTACTTC. It encodes CASSQDLGTGHNIQYF.